This T cell receptor beta chain came from a study of CD8 T cells in ankylosing spondylitis. Whole-study results and caveats: There was a TCR beta motif, made of several highly homologous variants, that appeared characteristic of ankylosing spondylitis blood. A number of the motif variants had already been described in reactive arthritis synovial fluid and blood. As for the disease-linked clones, they showed a CD8+ phenotype and occurred at relatively low frequencies in peripheral blood.

TCRdb recomputed calls from the 5' RACE reads with MiXCR, one row per CDR3 protein. Of about 130,000 distinct CDR3 sequences in the sample, about 6.7% were seen once. Between the trimmed V and J ends, which lost 1 base and 2 bases, there was a span of 17 bases. The CDR3 is 16 amino acids. From germline, CDR1 is GTSNPN and CDR2 SVGIG (reference sequence). There are many counts of this clonotype. Its target is unknown. The TCR sequence derives from a female donor with ankylosing spondylitis or in good health (not recorded which). V and J are TRBV30 and TRBJ1-1, with unresolved D. Material for sequencing was blood, either unsorted or a sorted T cell fraction (not recorded which). The CDR3: CAWSAYGGVLNTEAFF. The CDR3, as DNA: TGTGCCTGGAGTGCTTACGGTGGGGTGTTAAACACTGAAGCTTTCTTT.